What follows are 5 T cell receptor beta chains derived from one specimen sequenced in a study of OX40 agonist ivuxolimab in advanced cancers. The protocol was immunoSEQ multiplex PCR, while the TCRdb copy is restricted to in-frame clones and leaves out a portion. The sample yields 85,000 to 100,000 clones, around 94% seen once. The source was CD4+ or CD8+ T cells sorted from blood, collected in a trial of the OX40 agonist ivuxolimab. These TCRs come from an adult with an advanced solid tumor such as melanoma, head and neck, liver or kidney cancer.

V and J are TRBV6-1 and TRBJ1-2, with D possibly being TRBD1 (5 bases). CDR1 and CDR2 (germline): MNHNS, SASEGT. V was clipped by 5 bases and J by 8 bases, with 24 bases between them. The CDR3 has 16 amino acids. The CDR3 loop is CASSKGSGDRLLGYTF. The DNA for the CDR3 is TGTGCCAGCAGTAAAGGGTCGGGCGACAGACTTTTGGGCTACACCTTC.

The chain joins TRBV29-1 to TRBJ2-1, with D unclear. V was pared by 0 bases and J by 4 bases, with 7 bases between. The CDR3 runs 13 residues. Germline V gene sequence: CDR1 SQVTM, CDR2 ANQGSEA. This CDR3 is CSVEEGGYNEQFF. The CDR3 DNA reads TGCAGCGTTGAAGAAGGTGGGTACAATGAGCAGTTCTTC.

This chain joins TRBV7-3 and TRBJ2-3; 10 nucleotides agree with TRBD2. Germline V gene sequence: CDR1 SGHTA, CDR2 FQGTGA. The ends lost 5 bases at V and 0 bases at J; junction bases unmatched: 5. The length of the CDR3 is 16 residues. CDR3 loop: CASSKTSGISTDTQYF. CDR3 DNA sequence: TGTGCCAGCAGCAAAACTAGCGGGATAAGCACAGATACGCAGTATTTT.

The V call is TRBV5-4, the J call TRBJ2-3; TRBD2 matches at 9 bases. CDR1 is SGHNT, CDR2 YYREEE, per germline (reference sequence). The V segment lost 4 bases and the J segment 3 bases; nucleotides outside the gene matches: 9. The CDR3 is made up of 16 amino acids. This chain's CDR3 is CASSPRGSGGTDTQYF. The CDR3 nucleotides read TGTGCCAGCAGCCCTCGTGGTAGCGGGGGAACAGATACGCAGTATTTT.

This chain links TRBV4-2 with TRBJ1-4, with D uncertain. The germline V and J ends were trimmed by 0 bases and 8 bases, with 13 bases remaining between them. Germline lookup yields CDR1 LGHNA and CDR2 YNFKEQ. The length of the CDR3 is 15 residues. The CDR3 sequence: CASSQDRAIGEKLFF. Here the CDR3 DNA reads TGTGCCAGCAGCCAAGATCGGGCCATAGGGGAAAAACTGTTTTTT.